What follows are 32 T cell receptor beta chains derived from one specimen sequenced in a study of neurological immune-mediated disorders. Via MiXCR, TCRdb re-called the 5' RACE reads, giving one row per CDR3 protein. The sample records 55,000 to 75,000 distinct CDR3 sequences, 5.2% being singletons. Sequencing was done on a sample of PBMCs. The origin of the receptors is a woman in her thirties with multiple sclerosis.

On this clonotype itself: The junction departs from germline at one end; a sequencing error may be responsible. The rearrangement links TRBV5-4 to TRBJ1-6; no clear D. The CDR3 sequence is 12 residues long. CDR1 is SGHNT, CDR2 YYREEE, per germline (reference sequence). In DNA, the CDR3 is TGTGCCAGCAGGTCCCATAATTCACCCCTACACTTT. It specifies CASRSHNSPLHF.

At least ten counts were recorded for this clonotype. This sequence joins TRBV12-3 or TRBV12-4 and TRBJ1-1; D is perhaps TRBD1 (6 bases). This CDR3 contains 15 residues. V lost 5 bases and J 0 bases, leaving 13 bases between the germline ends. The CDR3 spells CASSPGAGMNTEAFF. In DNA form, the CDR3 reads TGTGCCAGCAGTCCGGGGGCAGGGATGAACACTGAAGCTTTCTTT.

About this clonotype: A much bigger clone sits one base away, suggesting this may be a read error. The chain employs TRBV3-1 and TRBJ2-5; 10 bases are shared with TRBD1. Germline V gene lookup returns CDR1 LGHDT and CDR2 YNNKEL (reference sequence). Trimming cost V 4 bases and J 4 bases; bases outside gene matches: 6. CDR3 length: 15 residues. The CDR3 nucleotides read TGTGCCAGCAGCCGACCGGGACAGGGGCTAGAGACCCAGTACTTC. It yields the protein CASSRPGQGLETQYF.

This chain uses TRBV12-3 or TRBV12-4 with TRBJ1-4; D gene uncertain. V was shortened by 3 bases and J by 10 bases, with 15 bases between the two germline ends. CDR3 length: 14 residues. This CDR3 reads CASSFLNQEGKLFF. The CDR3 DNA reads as TGTGCCAGCAGTTTCCTTAACCAGGAAGGAAAACTGTTTTTT.

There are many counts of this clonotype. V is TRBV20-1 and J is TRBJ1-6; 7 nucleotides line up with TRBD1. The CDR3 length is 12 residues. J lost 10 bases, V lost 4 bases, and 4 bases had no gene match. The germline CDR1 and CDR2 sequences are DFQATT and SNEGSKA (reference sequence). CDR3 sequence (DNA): TGCAGTGCTAAAACAGGGGACTCACCCCTCCACTTT. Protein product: CSAKTGDSPLHF.

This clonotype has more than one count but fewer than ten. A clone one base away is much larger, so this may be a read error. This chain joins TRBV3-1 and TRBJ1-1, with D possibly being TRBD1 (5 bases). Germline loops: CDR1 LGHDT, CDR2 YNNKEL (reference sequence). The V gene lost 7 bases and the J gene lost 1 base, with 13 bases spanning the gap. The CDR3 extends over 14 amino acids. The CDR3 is CASTSGKGNTEAFF. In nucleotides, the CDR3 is TGTGCCAGCACCTCAGGGAAGGGGAACACTGAAGCTTTCTTT.

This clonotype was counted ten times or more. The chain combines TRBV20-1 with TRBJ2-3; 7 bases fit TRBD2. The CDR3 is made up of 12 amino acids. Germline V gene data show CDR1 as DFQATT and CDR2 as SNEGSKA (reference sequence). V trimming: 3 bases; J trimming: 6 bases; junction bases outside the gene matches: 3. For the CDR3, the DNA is TGCAGTGCTAGCCGGGGGGTGGATACGCAGTATTTT. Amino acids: CSASRGVDTQYF.

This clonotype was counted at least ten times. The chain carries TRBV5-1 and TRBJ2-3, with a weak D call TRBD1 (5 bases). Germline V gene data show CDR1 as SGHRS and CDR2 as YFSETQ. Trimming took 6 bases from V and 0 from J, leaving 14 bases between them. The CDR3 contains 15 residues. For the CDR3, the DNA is TGCGCCAGCACCCGCTGGGGCACCAGCACAGATACGCAGTATTTT. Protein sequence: CASTRWGTSTDTQYF.

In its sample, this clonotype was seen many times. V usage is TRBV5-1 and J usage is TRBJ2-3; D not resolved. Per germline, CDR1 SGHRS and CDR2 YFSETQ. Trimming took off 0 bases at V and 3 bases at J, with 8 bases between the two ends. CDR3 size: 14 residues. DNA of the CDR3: TGCGCCAGCAGCTTGGATCGCGAAACAGATACGCAGTATTTT. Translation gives CASSLDRETDTQYF.

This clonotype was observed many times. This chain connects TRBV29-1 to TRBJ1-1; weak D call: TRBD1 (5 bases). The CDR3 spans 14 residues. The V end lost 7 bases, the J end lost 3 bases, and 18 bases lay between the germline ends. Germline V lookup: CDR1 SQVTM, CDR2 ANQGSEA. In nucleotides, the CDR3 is TGCAGCGACGGCGCCCGGGGAGGGGACACTGAAGCTTTCTTT. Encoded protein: CSDGARGGDTEAFF.

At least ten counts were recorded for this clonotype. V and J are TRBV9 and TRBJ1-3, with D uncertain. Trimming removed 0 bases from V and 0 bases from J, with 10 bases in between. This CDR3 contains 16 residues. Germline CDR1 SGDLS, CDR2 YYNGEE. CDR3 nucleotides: TGTGCCAGCAGCGTAGCTCCAGGAAACTCTGGAAACACCATATATTTT. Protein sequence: CASSVAPGNSGNTIYF.

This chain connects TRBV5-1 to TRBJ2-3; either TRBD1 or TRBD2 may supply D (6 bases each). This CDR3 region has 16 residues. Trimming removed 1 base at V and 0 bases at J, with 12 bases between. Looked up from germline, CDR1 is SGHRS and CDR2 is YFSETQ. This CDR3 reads CASSLSGGRSTDTQYF. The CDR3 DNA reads TGCGCCAGCAGCTTGTCTGGGGGGCGCAGCACAGATACGCAGTATTTT. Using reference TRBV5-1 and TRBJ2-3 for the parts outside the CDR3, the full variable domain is KAGVTQTPRYLIKTRGQQVTLSCSPISGHRSVSWYQQTPGQGLQFLFEYFSETQRNKGNFPGRFSGRQFSNSRSEMNVSTLELGDSALYLCASSLSGGRSTDTQYFGPGTRLTVL.

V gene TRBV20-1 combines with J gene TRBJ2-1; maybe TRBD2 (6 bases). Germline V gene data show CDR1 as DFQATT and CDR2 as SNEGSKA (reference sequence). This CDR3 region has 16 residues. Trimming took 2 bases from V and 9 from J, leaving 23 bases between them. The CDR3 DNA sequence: TGCAGTGCTAGAACAATCGCGACTAGAATCTTGGTTGAGCAGTTCTTC. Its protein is CSARTIATRILVEQFF.

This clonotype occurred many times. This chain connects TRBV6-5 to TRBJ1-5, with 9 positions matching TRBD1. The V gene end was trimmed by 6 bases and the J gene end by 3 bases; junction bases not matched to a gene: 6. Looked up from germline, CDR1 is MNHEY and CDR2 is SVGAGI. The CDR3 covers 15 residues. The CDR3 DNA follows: TGTGCCAGCAGCACCACAGGGGGCGTCAATCAGCCCCAGCATTTT. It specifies CASSTTGGVNQPQHF.

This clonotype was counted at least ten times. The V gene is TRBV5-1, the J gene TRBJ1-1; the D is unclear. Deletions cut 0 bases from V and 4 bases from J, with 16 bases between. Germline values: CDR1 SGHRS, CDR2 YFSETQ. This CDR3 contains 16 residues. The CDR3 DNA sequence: TGCGCCAGCAGCTTGGATGGGGTGGACTCCGGCACTGAAGCTTTCTTT. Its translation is CASSLDGVDSGTEAFF.

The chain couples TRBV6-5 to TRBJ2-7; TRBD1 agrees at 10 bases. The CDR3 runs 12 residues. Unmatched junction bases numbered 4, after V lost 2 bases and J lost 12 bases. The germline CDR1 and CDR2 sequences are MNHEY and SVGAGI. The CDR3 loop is CASSYDRGRTYF. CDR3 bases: TGTGCCAGCAGTTACGACAGGGGGCGAACGTACTTC.

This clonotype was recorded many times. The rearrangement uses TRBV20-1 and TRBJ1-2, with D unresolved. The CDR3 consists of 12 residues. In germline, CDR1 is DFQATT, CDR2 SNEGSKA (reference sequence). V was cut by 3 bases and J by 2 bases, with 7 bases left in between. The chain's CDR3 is CSASGQNYGYTF. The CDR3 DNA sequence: TGCAGTGCTAGTGGGCAGAACTATGGCTACACCTTC.

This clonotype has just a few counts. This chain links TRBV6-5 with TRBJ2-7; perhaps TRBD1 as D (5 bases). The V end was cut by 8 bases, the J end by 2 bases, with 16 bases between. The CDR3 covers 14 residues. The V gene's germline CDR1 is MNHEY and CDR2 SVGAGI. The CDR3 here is CASLSARAAYEQYF. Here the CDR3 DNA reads TGTGCCAGCCTCTCTGCCAGGGCGGCCTACGAGCAGTACTTC.

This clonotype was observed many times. CDR3 region: CASSSGGVYEQYF. CDR3 coding DNA: TGTGCCAGCTCTTCGGGGGGGGTGTACGAGCAGTACTTC. The V and J genes are TRBV12-3 or TRBV12-4 and TRBJ2-7; TRBD2 matches 8 bases. This CDR3 region has 13 residues. J was trimmed by 4 bases and V by 8 bases; bases with no gene match: 7.

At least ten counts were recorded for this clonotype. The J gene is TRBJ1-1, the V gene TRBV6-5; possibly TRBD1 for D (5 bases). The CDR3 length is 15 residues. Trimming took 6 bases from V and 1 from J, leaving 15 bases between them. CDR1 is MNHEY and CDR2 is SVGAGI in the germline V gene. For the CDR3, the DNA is TGTGCCAGCAGGCTGGGGGGGTTTTCGAACACTGAAGCTTTCTTT. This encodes CASRLGGFSNTEAFF.

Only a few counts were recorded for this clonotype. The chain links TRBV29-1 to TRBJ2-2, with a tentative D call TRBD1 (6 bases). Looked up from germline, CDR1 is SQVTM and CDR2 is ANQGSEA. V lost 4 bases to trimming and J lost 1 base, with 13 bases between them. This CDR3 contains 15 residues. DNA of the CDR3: TGCAGCGTTGTAGGAACAGGGTGGAACACCGGGGAGCTGTTTTTT. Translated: CSVVGTGWNTGELFF.

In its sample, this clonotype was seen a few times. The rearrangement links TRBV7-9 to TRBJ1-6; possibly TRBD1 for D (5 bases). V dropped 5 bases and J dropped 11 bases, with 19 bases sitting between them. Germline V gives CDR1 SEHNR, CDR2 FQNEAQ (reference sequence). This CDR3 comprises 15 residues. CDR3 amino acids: CASSPAGQKITPLHF. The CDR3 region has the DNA TGTGCCAGCAGCCCAGCGGGGCAGAAGATTACACCCCTCCACTTT.

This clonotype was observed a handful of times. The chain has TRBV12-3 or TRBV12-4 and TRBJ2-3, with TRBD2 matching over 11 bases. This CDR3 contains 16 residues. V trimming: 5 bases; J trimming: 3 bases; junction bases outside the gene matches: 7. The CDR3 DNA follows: TGTGCCAGCAGTCGAACTAGCGGGGGTGGGACAGATACGCAGTATTTT. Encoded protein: CASSRTSGGGTDTQYF.

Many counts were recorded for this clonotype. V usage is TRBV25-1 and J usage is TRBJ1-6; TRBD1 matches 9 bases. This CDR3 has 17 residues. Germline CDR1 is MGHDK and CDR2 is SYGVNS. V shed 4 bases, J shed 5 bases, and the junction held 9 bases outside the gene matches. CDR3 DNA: TGTGCCAGCAGTGGCCCGGGACAGGGTCCGCATAATTCACCCCTCCACTTT. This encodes CASSGPGQGPHNSPLHF.

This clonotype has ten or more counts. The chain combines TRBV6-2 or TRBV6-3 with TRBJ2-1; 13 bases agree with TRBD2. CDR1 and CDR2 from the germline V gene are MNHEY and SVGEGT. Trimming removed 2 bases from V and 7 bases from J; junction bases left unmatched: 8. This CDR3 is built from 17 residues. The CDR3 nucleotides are TGTGCCAGCAGTTACGCCCTAGGGACTAGCGGGGCGAATGAGCAGTTCTTC. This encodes CASSYALGTSGANEQFF.

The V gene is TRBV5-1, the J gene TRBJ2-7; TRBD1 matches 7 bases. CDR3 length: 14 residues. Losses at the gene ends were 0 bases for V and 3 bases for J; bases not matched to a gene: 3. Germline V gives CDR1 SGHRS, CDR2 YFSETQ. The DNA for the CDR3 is TGCGCCAGCAGCTTGGCAGGGGGTAACTACGAGCAGTACTTC. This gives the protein CASSLAGGNYEQYF.

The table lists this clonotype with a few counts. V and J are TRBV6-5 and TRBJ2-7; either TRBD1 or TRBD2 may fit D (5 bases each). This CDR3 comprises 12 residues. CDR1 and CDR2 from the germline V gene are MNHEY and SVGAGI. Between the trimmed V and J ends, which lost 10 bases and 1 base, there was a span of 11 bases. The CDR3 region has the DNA TGTGCCATTGGGGACCCATCCTACGAGCAGTACTTC. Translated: CAIGDPSYEQYF.

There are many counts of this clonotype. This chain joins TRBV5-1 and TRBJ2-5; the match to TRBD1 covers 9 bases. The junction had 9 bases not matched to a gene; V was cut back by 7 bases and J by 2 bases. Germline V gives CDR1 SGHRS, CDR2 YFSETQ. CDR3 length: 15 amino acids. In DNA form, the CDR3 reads TGCGCCAGCGCAAGATACAGGGGGCCACAAGAGACCCAGTACTTC. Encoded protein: CASARYRGPQETQYF.

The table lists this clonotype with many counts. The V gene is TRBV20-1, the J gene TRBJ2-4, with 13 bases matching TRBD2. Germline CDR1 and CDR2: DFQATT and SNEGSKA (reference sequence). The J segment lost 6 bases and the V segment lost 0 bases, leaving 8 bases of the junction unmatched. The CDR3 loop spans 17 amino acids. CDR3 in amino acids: CSARDKTSGGASNIQYF. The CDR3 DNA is TGCAGTGCTAGAGATAAAACTAGCGGGGGGGCGTCAAACATTCAGTACTTC.

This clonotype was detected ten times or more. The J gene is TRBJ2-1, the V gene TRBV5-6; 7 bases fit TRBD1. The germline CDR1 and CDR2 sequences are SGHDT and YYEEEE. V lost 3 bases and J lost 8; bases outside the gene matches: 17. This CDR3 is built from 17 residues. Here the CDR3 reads CASSSLTYRGPLDEQFF. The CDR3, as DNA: TGTGCCAGCAGCTCCCTAACCTACAGGGGACCCCTCGATGAGCAGTTCTTC.

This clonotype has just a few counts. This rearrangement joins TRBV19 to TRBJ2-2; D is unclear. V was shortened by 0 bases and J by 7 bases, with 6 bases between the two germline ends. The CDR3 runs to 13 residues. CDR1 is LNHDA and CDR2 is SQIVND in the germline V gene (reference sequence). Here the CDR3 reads CASSIDWGGELFF. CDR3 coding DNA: TGTGCCAGTAGTATAGACTGGGGCGGGGAGCTGTTTTTT.

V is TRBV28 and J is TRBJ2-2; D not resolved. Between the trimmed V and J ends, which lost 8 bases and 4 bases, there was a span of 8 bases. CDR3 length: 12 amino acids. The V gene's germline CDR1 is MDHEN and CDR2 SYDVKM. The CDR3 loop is CASYKSTGELFF. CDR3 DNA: TGTGCCAGCTACAAGAGCACCGGGGAGCTGTTTTTT.